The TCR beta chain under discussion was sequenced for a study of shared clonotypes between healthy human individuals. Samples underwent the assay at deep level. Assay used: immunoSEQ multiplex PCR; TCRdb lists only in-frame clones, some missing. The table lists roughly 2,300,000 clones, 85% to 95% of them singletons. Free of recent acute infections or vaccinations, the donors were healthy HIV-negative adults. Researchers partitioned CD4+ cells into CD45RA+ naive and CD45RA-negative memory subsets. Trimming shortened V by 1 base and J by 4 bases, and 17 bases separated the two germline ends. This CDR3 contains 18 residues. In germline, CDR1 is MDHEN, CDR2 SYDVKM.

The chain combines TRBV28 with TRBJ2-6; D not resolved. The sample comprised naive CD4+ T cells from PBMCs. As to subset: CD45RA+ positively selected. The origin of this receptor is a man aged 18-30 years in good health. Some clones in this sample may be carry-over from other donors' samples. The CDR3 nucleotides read TGTGCCAGCAGTTTATTTCCGGTATCTGAGGTAGGGGCCAACGTCCTGACTTTC. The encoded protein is CASSLFPVSEVGANVLTF. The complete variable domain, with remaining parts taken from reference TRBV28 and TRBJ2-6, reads DVKVTQSSRYLVKRTGEKVFLECVQDMDHENMFWYRQDPGLGLRLIYFSYDVKMKEKGDIPEGYSVSREKKERFSLILESASTNQTSMYLCASSLFPVSEVGANVLTFGAGSRLTVL.